The 30 T cell receptor beta chains below all came from one sample that was sequenced in a study of brain T cells in children with intractable seizures. Profiled with immunoSEQ multiplex PCR; TCRdb holds only in-frame clones, not every one. This table holds fewer than 150,000 clones, roughly 92% found once. The sequencing used peripheral blood, collected at surgery. These receptors were collected from a boy under three years old with hemimegalencephaly and intractable seizures.

The genes are TRBV9 and TRBJ2-3, with a tentative D call TRBD1 (6 bases). Germline loops: CDR1 SGDLS, CDR2 YYNGEE. Trimming removed 1 base from V and 6 bases from J, with 15 bases in between. The CDR3 runs to 15 residues. CDR3 region: CASSVRGTRGDTQYF. The CDR3 nucleotides read TGTGCCAGCAGCGTAAGAGGTACGAGGGGGGATACGCAGTATTTT.

CDR3: CASSSLAGNTGELFF. In DNA, the CDR3 is TGTGCCAGCAGTTCACTAGCGGGGAACACCGGGGAGCTGTTTTTT. This chain connects TRBV28 to TRBJ2-2; 9 bases match TRBD2. Germline V gene data show CDR1 as MDHEN and CDR2 as SYDVKM. This CDR3 has 15 residues. The junction had 1 base not matched to a gene; V was cut back by 4 bases and J by 1 base.

In this sample, this clone turned up once. Other DNA sequences in the sample encode the same CDR3. V usage is TRBV28 and J usage is TRBJ1-6, with D unresolved. This CDR3 contains 14 residues. The V end was cut by 0 bases, the J end by 7 bases, with 7 bases between. CDR1 and CDR2 (germline): MDHEN, SYDVKM. DNA for the CDR3: TGTGCCAGCAGTTTATGGACCCACAATTCACCCCTCCACTTT. This sequence encodes CASSLWTHNSPLHF. The full variable domain, with the rest looked up from reference TRBV28 and TRBJ1-6, is DVKVTQSSRYLVKRTGEKVFLECVQDMDHENMFWYRQDPGLGLRLIYFSYDVKMKEKGDIPEGYSVSREKKERFSLILESASTNQTSMYLCASSLWTHNSPLHFGNGTRLTVT.

Comment on this clone: Mismatch with germline at one junction end may stem from a read error. This chain uses TRBV4-1 with TRBJ2-4; the match to TRBD2 covers 10 bases. The germline V gene has CDR1 MGHRA and CDR2 YSYEKL. This CDR3 is built from 13 residues. The chain's CDR3 is CASSQVSGRALGF. The CDR3 region has the DNA TGCGCCAGCAGCCAAGTCAGCGGGAGGGCCCTCGGCTTC.

Note on this clone: Mismatch with germline at one junction end may stem from a read error. The chain recombines TRBV24-1 with TRBJ2-1; 9 nucleotides match TRBD2. The germline V gene has CDR1 KGHDR and CDR2 SFDVKD. CDR3 size: 16 residues. The CDR3 sequence: CATSGLTSGRPNEQFF. CDR3 DNA sequence: TGTGCCACCAGTGGTTTGACTAGCGGCCGACCGAATGAGCAGTTCTTC.

This clone was seen a single time. The V and J genes are TRBV5-4 and TRBJ2-7; D not resolved. The germline gives CDR1 SGHNT, CDR2 YYREEE (reference sequence). The V and J ends lost 0 bases and 0 bases respectively, with 7 bases between them. The CDR3 length is 14 residues. The CDR3 here is CASSLDGPSYEQYF. As DNA, the CDR3 is TGTGCCAGCAGCTTGGACGGACCCTCCTACGAGCAGTACTTC.

The genes are TRBV19 and TRBJ2-1; TRBD1 matches at 9 bases. The CDR3 is 13 amino acids. CDR1 and CDR2 (germline): LNHDA, SQIVND (reference sequence). J gave up 9 bases and V 6 bases, and 6 bases lay outside the gene matches. DNA of the CDR3: TGTGCCAGTAGCTTAGGACAGGGGTTTGAGCAGTTCTTC. Its protein product is CASSLGQGFEQFF.

J is TRBJ2-5 and V is TRBV7-9; TRBD2 matches at 12 bases. Germline V lookup: CDR1 SEHNR, CDR2 FQNEAQ (reference sequence). V was pared by 5 bases and J by 4 bases, with 5 bases of the junction left unmatched. CDR3 size: 15 residues. In nucleotides, the CDR3 is TGTGCCAGCAGCCCGACTAGCGGGAGAGGAGAGACCCAGTACTTC. It encodes CASSPTSGRGETQYF.

The gene calls are TRBV7-9 and TRBJ1-2, with unresolved D. The CDR3 consists of 15 residues. From germline, CDR1 is SEHNR and CDR2 FQNEAQ (reference sequence). Trimming took off 4 bases at V and 2 bases at J, with 14 bases between the two ends. Here the CDR3 reads CASSYSGRLNYGYTF. The CDR3 DNA is TGTGCCAGCAGCTACTCCGGGAGGTTAAACTATGGCTACACCTTC.

The chain combines TRBV28 with TRBJ1-3; 7 positions agree with TRBD1. V dropped 5 bases and J dropped 4; count of bases not matched to a gene: 8. The CDR3 runs to 15 residues. The germline V gene encodes CDR1 MDHEN and CDR2 SYDVKM. As DNA, the CDR3 is TGTGCCAGCAGTCCTCCGACAGGGAACGGAAACACCATATATTTT. It yields the protein CASSPPTGNGNTIYF.

The chain is built from TRBV19 and TRBJ2-2; no definite D call. The CDR3 has 12 residues. The germline V gene has CDR1 LNHDA and CDR2 SQIVND (reference sequence). Trimming removed 6 bases at V and 7 bases at J, with 9 bases between. CDR3 sequence: CASRWPFGELFF. In DNA form, the CDR3 reads TGTGCCAGTAGGTGGCCGTTCGGGGAGCTGTTTTTT.

The chain links TRBV28 to TRBJ2-5; D might be TRBD2 (6 bases). The CDR3 contains 15 residues. Germline CDR1 MDHEN, CDR2 SYDVKM. V was cut by 2 bases and J by 9 bases, with 19 bases left in between. This CDR3 is CASSLPRGGLPAQYF. The CDR3 nucleotides are TGTGCCAGCAGTTTACCCCGCGGTGGACTACCAGCCCAGTACTTC.

This chain links TRBV7-9 with TRBJ2-3, with 9 bases that match TRBD2. The trim removed 4 bases at V and 0 bases at J, leaving 5 bases unmatched. Germline CDR1 reads SEHNR; CDR2 reads FQNEAQ (reference sequence). The CDR3 totals 16 residues. CDR3 nucleotide sequence: TGTGCCAGCAGCTATAGCGGGAGAGGGAGCACAGATACGCAGTATTTT. It yields the protein CASSYSGRGSTDTQYF.

DNA of the CDR3: TGTGCCAGTAGTACCCCGGACAGGGTTGAAGCTTTCTTT. It encodes CASSTPDRVEAFF. V gene TRBV19 combines with J gene TRBJ1-1, with TRBD1 matching over 8 bases. Trimming cost V 4 bases and J 7 bases; bases outside gene matches: 5. The CDR3 covers 13 residues. Germline V gene data show CDR1 as LNHDA and CDR2 as SQIVND (reference sequence). The variable domain in full, completed from reference TRBV19 and TRBJ1-1, reads DGGITQSPKYLFRKEGQNVTLSCEQNLNHDAMYWYRQDPGQGLRLIYYSQIVNDFQKGDIAEGYSVSREKKESFPLTVTSAQKNPTAFYLCASSTPDRVEAFFGQGTRLTVV.

The rearrangement links TRBV29-1 to TRBJ2-7; the match to TRBD2 covers 9 bases. The V and J ends lost 1 base and 0 bases, in that order; junction bases with no gene match: 7. The CDR3 sequence is 16 residues long. Germline CDR1 reads SQVTM; CDR2 reads ANQGSEA. The CDR3 spells CSVEVGLAPSSYEQYF. In nucleotides, the CDR3 is TGCAGCGTTGAAGTTGGACTAGCGCCGAGCTCCTACGAGCAGTACTTC.

The table lists this clone with a few counts. DNA for the CDR3: TGTGCCAGTAGCAACAGGGGGCTAAACACTGAAGCTTTCTTT. Its protein product is CASSNRGLNTEAFF. The genes are TRBV19 and TRBJ1-1; TRBD1 aligns across 9 bases. CDR1 LNHDA and CDR2 SQIVND come from the germline V gene (reference sequence). CDR3 length: 14 amino acids. The V segment lost 6 bases and the J segment 2 bases; nucleotides outside the gene matches: 4. Together with reference TRBV19 and TRBJ1-1, the CDR3 gives the full variable domain: DGGITQSPKYLFRKEGQNVTLSCEQNLNHDAMYWYRQDPGQGLRLIYYSQIVNDFQKGDIAEGYSVSREKKESFPLTVTSAQKNPTAFYLCASSNRGLNTEAFFGQGTRLTVV.

The chain employs TRBV2 and TRBJ1-5; tentatively, D is TRBD1 (6 bases). The CDR3 covers 13 residues. With 5 bases removed from V and 5 bases from J, the gap between germline ends came to 10 bases. The germline CDR1 and CDR2 sequences are SNHLY and FYNNEI. CDR3 residues: CASSSGGHQPQHF. The DNA of the CDR3 is TGTGCCAGCAGTTCCGGGGGCCATCAGCCCCAGCATTTT.

The V gene is TRBV19, the J gene TRBJ2-4; 7 positions match TRBD2. The CDR3 has 15 residues. Germline assignment: CDR1 LNHDA and CDR2 SQIVND (reference sequence). Trimming removed 3 bases from V and 6 bases from J; junction bases left unmatched: 8. For the CDR3, the DNA is TGTGCCAGTAGTATTATACCAGGGAGGGGAAACATTCAGTACTTC. As protein: CASSIIPGRGNIQYF.

The chain uses TRBV7-2 and TRBJ1-3; D gene unclear. The V gene lost 0 bases and the J gene lost 2 bases, with 8 bases spanning the gap. The CDR3 is 15 residues long. Germline V gene sequence: CDR1 SGHTA, CDR2 FQGNSA. This CDR3 is CASSLASRAGNTIYF. DNA for the CDR3: TGTGCCAGCAGCTTAGCATCCCGGGCTGGAAACACCATATATTTT. The full variable domain, rest sourced from reference TRBV7-2 and TRBJ1-3, is GAGVSQSPSNKVTEKGKDVELRCDPISGHTALYWYRQSLGQGLEFLIYFQGNSAPDKSGLPSDRFSAERTGGSVSTLTIQRTQQEDSAVYLCASSLASRAGNTIYFGEGSWLTVV.

Written as DNA, the CDR3 is TGTGCCAGCAGCTTAAAGGTGCCGACTAGCGCAGATACGCAGTATTTT. The encoded protein is CASSLKVPTSADTQYF. The rearrangement uses TRBV7-3 and TRBJ2-3, with 8 bases aligning to TRBD2. Germline CDR1 is SGHTA and CDR2 is FQGTGA. This CDR3 comprises 16 residues. Trimming at V came to 1 base and at J to 4 bases, leaving 7 bases not matched to a gene.

The chain carries TRBV5-1 and TRBJ2-5, with D hard to call. Trimming removed 4 bases from V and 0 bases from J, with 10 bases in between. From germline, CDR1 is SGHRS and CDR2 YFSETQ. The CDR3 has 14 amino acids. CDR3 in DNA: TGCGCCAGCAGCCACTACAGTAACCAAGAGACCCAGTACTTC. Translation: CASSHYSNQETQYF.

The chain is built from TRBV27 and TRBJ2-7; 7 positions match TRBD1. The CDR3 is made up of 15 amino acids. Germline V gene sequence: CDR1 MNHEY, CDR2 SMNVEV (reference sequence). The junction had 6 bases not matched to a gene; V was cut back by 2 bases and J by 2 bases. This CDR3 is CASSLKAGGTYEQYF. The DNA of the CDR3 is TGTGCCAGCAGTTTAAAGGCAGGGGGTACCTACGAGCAGTACTTC.

The V gene is TRBV20-1, the J gene TRBJ2-5; 10 bases fit TRBD2. The length of the CDR3 is 14 residues. CDR1 DFQATT and CDR2 SNEGSKA come from the germline V gene (reference sequence). J was trimmed by 5 bases and V by 3 bases; bases with no gene match: 6. The CDR3 coding sequence is TGCAGTGCTAGTACTAGCGGGATCTGGGAGACCCAGTACTTC. Residues: CSASTSGIWETQYF.

This sequence joins TRBV27 and TRBJ2-6, with 7 bases that match TRBD1. CDR1 is MNHEY, CDR2 SMNVEV, per germline (reference sequence). Losses at the gene ends were 6 bases for V and 2 bases for J; bases not matched to a gene: 4. The CDR3 has 15 residues. The CDR3 DNA is TGTGCCAGCAGGTCAACAGGGGCTGGGGCCAACGTCCTGACTTTC. Its protein product is CASRSTGAGANVLTF.

The chain couples TRBV20-1 to TRBJ2-3; D gene ambiguous. Germline CDR1 reads DFQATT; CDR2 reads SNEGSKA (reference sequence). The CDR3 has 11 residues. V lost 2 bases to trimming and J lost 4 bases, with 4 bases between them. CDR3 nucleotides: TGCAGTGCTAGATTCGCAGATACGCAGTATTTT. This translates into CSARFADTQYF.

V is TRBV6-1 and J is TRBJ1-3; possibly TRBD1 for D (5 bases). The CDR3 runs 13 residues. Trimming left V 3 bases short and J 3 bases short, with 6 bases between. Germline assignment: CDR1 MNHNS and CDR2 SASEGT. CDR3 residues: CASSETVGNTIYF. CDR3 DNA: TGTGCCAGCAGTGAGACAGTTGGAAACACCATATATTTT.

CDR3 in DNA: TGTGCCAGCAGCTATCGACCCTCTCGGGAGCAGTACTTC. It codes for CASSYRPSREQYF. The chain is built from TRBV11-3 and TRBJ2-7; D is unclear. The CDR3 has 13 residues. Looked up from germline, CDR1 is SGHNT and CDR2 is YENEEA. The V gene lost 4 bases and the J gene lost 7 bases, with 14 bases spanning the gap.

The V gene is TRBV7-9, the J gene TRBJ1-1; 7 nucleotides line up with TRBD1. Losses at the gene ends were 8 bases for V and 8 bases for J; bases not matched to a gene: 5. Germline CDR1 SEHNR, CDR2 FQNEAQ (reference sequence). This CDR3 is 11 amino acids long. CDR3 bases: TGTGCCAGCGGGAGGGGGCAGGAAGCTTTCTTT. This codes for CASGRGQEAFF.

CDR3 in DNA: TGTGCCAGCAGCACGTACTCAGGGCTGAACCCCTACGAGCAGTACTTC. Residues: CASSTYSGLNPYEQYF. The chain has TRBV5-6 and TRBJ2-7, with D perhaps TRBD1 (5 bases). Germline lookup yields CDR1 SGHDT and CDR2 YYEEEE. The V end lost 4 bases, the J end lost 2 bases, and 19 bases lay between the germline ends. The CDR3 is 16 amino acids.

The J gene is TRBJ2-1, the V gene TRBV4-3, with a possible D match to TRBD1 (5 bases). CDR1 and CDR2 (germline): LGHNA, YSLEER. This CDR3 has 15 amino acids. Trimming removed 0 bases at V and 7 bases at J, with 13 bases between. CDR3 DNA: TGCGCCAGCAGCCAAGAGGGGCTTCCCGTAAATGAGCAGTTCTTC. Protein product: CASSQEGLPVNEQFF.